This record concerns one TCR beta chain sequence. Only in-frame clones appear in the TCRdb table, and some are missing; sequencing was by immunoSEQ multiplex PCR. This sample has roughly 60,000 clones; around 83% occur once, and the top ten carry 3.9%. The sample is drawn from a study of OX40 agonist ivuxolimab in advanced cancers. Study background: Patients were given ivuxolimab, an antibody that agonizes OX40 (CD134). Among those enrolled, mean age was about 62 years (range roughly 20 to 80) and 75% to 85% were male. Partial responses were observed in three patients, of whom one had hepatocellular carcinoma and two had cutaneous melanoma.

CDR1 is KGHSH and CDR2 is LQKENI in the germline V gene. This CDR3 comprises 14 residues. Trimming cost V 1 base and J 4 bases, with 7 bases left between them. The gene calls are TRBV18 and TRBJ1-4, with a tentative D call TRBD1 (5 bases). The receptor was isolated from an adult with an advanced solid tumor such as melanoma, head and neck, liver or kidney cancer. The input for sequencing was CD4+ or CD8+ T cells sorted from blood, taken in a trial of the OX40 agonist ivuxolimab. The CDR3 region has the DNA TGTGCCAGCTCACCACAGGGGATTAATGAAAAACTGTTTTTT. Its translation: CASSPQGINEKLFF.